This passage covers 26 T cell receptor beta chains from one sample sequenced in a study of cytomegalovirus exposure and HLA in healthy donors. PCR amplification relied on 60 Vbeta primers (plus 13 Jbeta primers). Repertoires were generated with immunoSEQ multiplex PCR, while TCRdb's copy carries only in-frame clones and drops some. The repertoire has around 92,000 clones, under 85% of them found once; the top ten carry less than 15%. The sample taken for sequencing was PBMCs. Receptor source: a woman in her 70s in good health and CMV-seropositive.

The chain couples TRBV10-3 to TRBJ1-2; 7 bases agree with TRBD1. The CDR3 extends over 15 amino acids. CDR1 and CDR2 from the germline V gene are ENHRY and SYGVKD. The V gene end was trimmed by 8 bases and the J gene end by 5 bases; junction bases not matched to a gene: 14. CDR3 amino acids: CAIAFQQGLEYGYTF. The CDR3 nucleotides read TGTGCCATCGCATTCCAACAGGGGCTGGAATATGGCTACACCTTC.

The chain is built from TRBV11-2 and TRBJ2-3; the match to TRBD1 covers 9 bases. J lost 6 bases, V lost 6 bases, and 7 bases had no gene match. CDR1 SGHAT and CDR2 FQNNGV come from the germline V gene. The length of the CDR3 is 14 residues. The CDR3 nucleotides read TGTGCCAGCAGTCAACAGGGGGCAGCGGATACGCAGTATTTT. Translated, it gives CASSQQGAADTQYF.

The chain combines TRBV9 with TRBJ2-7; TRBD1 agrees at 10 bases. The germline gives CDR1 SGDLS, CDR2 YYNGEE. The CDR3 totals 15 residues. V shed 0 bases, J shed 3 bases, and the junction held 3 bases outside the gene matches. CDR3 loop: CASSVGTGGNYEQYF. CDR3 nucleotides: TGTGCCAGCAGCGTAGGGACAGGGGGTAACTACGAGCAGTACTTC.

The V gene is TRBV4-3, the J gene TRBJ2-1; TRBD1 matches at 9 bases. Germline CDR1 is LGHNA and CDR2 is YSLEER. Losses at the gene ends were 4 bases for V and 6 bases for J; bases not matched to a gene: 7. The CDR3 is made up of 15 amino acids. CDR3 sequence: CASSLDRGKVNEQFF. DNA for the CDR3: TGCGCCAGCAGCCTCGACAGGGGGAAGGTCAATGAGCAGTTCTTC.

CDR3 in amino acids: CASRRLAGGIYNEQFF. The CDR3 bases are TGTGCCAGCCGCCGGCTAGCGGGAGGGATCTACAATGAGCAGTTCTTC. This rearrangement joins TRBV5-5 to TRBJ2-1; 12 bases line up with TRBD2. V lost 7 bases, J lost 3 bases, and 8 bases stayed unmatched. Germline CDR1 and CDR2: SGHKS and YYEKEE (reference sequence). The CDR3 length is 16 residues.

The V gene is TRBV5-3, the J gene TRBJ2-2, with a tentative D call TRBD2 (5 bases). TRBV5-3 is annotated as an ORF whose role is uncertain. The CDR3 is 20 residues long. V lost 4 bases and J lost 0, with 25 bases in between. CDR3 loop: CARSPELQLADYSNTGELFF. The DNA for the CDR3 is TGTGCCAGAAGCCCCGAGCTTCAGCTAGCTGATTACTCGAACACCGGGGAGCTGTTTTTT.

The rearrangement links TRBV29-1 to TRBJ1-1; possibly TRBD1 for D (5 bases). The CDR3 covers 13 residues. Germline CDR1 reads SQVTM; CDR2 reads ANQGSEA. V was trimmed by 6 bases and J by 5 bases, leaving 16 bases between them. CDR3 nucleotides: TGCAGCGTCATGAGGCAGGGTGGGACTGAAGCTTTCTTT. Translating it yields CSVMRQGGTEAFF.

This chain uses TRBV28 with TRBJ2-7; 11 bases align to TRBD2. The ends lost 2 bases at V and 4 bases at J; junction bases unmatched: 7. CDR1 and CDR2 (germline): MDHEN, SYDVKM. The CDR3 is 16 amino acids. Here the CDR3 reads CASSLVASGRSYEQYF. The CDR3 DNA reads TGTGCCAGCAGTTTAGTGGCTAGCGGGAGGTCGTACGAGCAGTACTTC.

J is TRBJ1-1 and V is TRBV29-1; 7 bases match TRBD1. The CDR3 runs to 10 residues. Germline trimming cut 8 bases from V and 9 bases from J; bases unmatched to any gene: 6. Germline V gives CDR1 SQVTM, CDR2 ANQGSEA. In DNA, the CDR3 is TGCAGCACCGGACAGGCCCAAGCTTTCTTT. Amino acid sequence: CSTGQAQAFF. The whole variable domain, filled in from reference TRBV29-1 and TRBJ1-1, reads SAVISQKPSRDICQRGTSLTIQCQVDSQVTMMFWYRQQPGQSLTLIATANQGSEATYESGFVIDKFPISRPNLTFSTLTVSNMSPEDSSIYLCSTGQAQAFFGQGTRLTVV.

CDR3 in amino acids: CASSLRLAGGRLETQYF. Written as DNA, the CDR3 is TGTGCCAGCAGCTTGAGACTAGCGGGGGGGAGATTAGAGACCCAGTACTTC. The J gene is TRBJ2-5, the V gene TRBV7-2; TRBD2 matches 14 bases. The CDR3 totals 17 residues. Germline-derived CDR1 and CDR2 are SGHTA and FQGNSA. V gave up 3 bases and J gave up 4 bases; unmatched junction bases: 7.

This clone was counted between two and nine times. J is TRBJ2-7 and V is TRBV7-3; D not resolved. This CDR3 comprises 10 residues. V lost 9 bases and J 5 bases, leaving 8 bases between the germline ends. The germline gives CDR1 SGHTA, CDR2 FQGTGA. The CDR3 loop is CASHQDEQYF. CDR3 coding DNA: TGTGCCAGTCACCAGGACGAGCAGTACTTC. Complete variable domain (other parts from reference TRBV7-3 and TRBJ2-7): GAGVSQTPSNKVTEKGKYVELRCDPISGHTALYWYRQSLGQGPEFLIYFQGTGAADDSGLPNDRFFAVRPEGSVSTLKIQRTERGDSAVYLCASHQDEQYFGPGTRLTVT.

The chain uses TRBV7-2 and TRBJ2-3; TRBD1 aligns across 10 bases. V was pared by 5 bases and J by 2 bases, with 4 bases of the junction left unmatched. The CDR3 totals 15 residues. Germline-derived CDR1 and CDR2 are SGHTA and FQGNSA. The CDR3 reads CASSRDRGVTDTQYF. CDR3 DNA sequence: TGTGCCAGCAGCCGGGACAGGGGCGTCACAGATACGCAGTATTTT.

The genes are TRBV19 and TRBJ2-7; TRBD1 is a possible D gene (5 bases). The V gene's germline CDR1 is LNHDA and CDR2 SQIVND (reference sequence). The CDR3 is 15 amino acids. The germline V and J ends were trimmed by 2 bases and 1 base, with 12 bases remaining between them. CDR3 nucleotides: TGTGCCAGTAGTATAAGGGGTGTCGGGTCCTACGAGCAGTACTTC. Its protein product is CASSIRGVGSYEQYF.

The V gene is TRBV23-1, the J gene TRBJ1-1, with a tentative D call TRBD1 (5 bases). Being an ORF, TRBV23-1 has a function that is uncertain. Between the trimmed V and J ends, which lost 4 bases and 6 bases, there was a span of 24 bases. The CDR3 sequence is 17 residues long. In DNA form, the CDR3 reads TGCGCCAGCAGTCTCGCACAGGAAGGGGTTAGGAGGGCTGAAGCTTTCTTT. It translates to CASSLAQEGVRRAEAFF.

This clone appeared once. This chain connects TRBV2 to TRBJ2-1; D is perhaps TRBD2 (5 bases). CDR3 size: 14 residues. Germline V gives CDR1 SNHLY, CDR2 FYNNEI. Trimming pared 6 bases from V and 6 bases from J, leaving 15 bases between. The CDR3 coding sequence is TGTGCCAGCAGGGGTCTAGCCGGGTTCAATGAGCAGTTCTTC. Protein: CASRGLAGFNEQFF.

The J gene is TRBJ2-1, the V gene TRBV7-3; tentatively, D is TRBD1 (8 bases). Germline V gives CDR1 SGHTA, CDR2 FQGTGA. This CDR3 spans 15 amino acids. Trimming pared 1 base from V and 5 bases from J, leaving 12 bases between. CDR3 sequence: CASSLITGGDNEQFF. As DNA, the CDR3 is TGTGCCAGCAGCTTAATAACAGGGGGGGACAATGAGCAGTTCTTC.

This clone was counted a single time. CDR3 nucleotides: TGTGCCAGCAGAGCAGGGTCAGCGGAGACCCAGTACTTC. Translation: CASRAGSAETQYF. The chain carries TRBV2 and TRBJ2-5; possible D gene TRBD1, 5 bases. The germline CDR1 and CDR2 sequences are SNHLY and FYNNEI. The CDR3 has 13 amino acids. Trimming took 6 bases from V and 5 from J, leaving 13 bases between them.

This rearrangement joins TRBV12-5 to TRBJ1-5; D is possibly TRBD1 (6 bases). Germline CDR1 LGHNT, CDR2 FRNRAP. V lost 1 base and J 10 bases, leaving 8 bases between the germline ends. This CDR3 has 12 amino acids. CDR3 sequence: CASGLETGPQHF. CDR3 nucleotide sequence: TGTGCTAGTGGTTTGGAGACAGGTCCCCAGCATTTT.

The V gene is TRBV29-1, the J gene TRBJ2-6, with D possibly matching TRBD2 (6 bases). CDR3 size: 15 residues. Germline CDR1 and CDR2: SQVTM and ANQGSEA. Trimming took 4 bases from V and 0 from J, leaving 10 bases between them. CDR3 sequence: CSVARGISGANVLTF. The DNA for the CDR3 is TGCAGCGTTGCTCGGGGGATCTCTGGGGCCAACGTCCTGACTTTC.

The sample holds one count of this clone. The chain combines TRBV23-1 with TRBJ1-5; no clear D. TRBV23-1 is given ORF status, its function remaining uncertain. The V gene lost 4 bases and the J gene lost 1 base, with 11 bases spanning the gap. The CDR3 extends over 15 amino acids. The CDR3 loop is CASSREVTSNQPQHF. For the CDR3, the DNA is TGCGCCAGCAGTCGAGAGGTAACAAGCAATCAGCCCCAGCATTTT.

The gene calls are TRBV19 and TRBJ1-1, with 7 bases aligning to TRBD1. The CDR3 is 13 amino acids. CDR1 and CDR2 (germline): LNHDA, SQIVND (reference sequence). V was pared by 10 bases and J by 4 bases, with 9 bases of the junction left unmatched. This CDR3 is CATADRVVTEAFF. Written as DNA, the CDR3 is TGTGCCACCGCCGACAGGGTGGTCACTGAAGCTTTCTTT.

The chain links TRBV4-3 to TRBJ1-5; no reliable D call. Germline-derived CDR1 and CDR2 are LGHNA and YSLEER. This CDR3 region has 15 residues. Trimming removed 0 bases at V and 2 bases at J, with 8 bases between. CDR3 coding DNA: TGCGCCAGCAGCCAAGACGGGTCGGGCAATCAGCCCCAGCATTTT. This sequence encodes CASSQDGSGNQPQHF.

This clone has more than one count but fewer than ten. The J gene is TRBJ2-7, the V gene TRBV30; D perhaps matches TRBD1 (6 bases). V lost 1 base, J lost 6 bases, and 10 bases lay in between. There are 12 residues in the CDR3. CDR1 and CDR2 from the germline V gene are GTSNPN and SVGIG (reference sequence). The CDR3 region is CAWSELGAEQYF. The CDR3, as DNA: TGTGCCTGGAGTGAGTTGGGGGCCGAGCAGTACTTC.

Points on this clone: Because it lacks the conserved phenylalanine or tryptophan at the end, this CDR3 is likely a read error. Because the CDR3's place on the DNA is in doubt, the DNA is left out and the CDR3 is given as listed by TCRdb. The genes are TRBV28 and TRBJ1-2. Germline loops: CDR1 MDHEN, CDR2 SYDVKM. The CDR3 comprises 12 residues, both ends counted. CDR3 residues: CASSSSPGTPAL.

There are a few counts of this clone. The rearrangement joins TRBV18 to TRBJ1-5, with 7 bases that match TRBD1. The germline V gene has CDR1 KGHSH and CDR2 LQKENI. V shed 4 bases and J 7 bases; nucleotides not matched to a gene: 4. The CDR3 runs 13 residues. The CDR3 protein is CASSQGADQPQHF. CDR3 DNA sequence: TGTGCCAGCTCACAGGGGGCGGACCAGCCCCAGCATTTT.

The CDR3 is CSVEDLNYGYTF. CDR3 sequence (DNA): TGCAGCGTTGAAGACCTTAACTATGGCTACACCTTC. The V gene is TRBV29-1, the J gene TRBJ1-2, with unresolved D. The CDR3 consists of 12 residues. Looked up from germline, CDR1 is SQVTM and CDR2 is ANQGSEA. V lost 0 bases, J lost 1 base, and 3 bases lay in between.